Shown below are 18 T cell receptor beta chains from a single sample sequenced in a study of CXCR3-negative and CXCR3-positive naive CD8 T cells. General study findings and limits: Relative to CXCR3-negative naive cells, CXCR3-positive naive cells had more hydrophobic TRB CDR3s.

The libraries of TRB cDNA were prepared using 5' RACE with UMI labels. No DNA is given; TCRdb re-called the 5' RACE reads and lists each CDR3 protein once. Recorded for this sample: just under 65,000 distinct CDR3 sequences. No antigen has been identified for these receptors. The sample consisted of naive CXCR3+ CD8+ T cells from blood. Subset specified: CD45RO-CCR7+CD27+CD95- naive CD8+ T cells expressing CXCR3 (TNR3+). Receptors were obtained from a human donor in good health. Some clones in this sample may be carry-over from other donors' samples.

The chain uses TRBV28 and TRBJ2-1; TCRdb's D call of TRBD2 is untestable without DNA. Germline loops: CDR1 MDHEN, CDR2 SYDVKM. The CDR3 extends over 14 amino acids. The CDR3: CASTGLAEAGVEFF.

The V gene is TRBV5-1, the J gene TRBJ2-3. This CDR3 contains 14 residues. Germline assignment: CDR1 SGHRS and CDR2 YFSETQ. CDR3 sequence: CASSLESVADTQYF.

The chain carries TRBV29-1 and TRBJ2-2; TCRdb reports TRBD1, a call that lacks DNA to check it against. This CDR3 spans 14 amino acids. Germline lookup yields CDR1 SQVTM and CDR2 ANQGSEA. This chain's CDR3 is CSVERWDRTGELFF.

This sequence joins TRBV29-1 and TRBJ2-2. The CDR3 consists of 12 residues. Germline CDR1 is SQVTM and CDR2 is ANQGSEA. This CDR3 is CSVEADTGELFF.

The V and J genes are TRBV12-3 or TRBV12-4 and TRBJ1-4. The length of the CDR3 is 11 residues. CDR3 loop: CASSFEEKLFF.

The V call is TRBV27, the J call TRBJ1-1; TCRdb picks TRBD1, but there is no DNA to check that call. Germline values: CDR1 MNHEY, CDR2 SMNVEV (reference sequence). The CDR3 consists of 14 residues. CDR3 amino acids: CASSFYQGGTGAFF.

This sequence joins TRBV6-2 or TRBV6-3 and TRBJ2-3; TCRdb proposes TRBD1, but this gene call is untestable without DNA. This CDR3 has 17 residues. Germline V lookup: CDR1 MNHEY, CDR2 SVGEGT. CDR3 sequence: CASSSGQGVWGTDTQYF.

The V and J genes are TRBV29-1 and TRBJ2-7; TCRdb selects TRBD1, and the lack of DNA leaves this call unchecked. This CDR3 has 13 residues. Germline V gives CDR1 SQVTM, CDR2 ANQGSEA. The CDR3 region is CSVTPDTEYEQYF.

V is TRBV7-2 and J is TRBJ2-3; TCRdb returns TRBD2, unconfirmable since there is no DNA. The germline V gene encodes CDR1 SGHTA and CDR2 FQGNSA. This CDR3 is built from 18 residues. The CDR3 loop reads CASSLVPGLPASTDTQYF.

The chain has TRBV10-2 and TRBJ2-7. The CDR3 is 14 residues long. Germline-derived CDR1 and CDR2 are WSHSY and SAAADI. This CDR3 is CASIATVSSYEQYF.

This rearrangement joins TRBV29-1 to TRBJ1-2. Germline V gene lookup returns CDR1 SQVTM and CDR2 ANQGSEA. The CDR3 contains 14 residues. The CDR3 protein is CSAQAAGIDYGYTF.

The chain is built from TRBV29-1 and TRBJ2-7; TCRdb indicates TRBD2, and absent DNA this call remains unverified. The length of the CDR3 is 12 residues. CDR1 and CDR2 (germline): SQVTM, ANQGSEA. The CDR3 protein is CSVTLAGGEQYF.

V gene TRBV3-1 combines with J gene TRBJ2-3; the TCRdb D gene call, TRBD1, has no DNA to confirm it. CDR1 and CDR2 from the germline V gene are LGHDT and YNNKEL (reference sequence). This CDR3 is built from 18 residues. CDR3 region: CASSQEYGGTFGTDTQYF.

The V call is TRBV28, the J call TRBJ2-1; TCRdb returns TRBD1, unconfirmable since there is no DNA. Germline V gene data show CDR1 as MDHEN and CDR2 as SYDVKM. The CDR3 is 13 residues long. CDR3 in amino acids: CASSLRTYNEQFF. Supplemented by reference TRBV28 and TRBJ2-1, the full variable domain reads DVKVTQSSRYLVKRTGEKVFLECVQDMDHENMFWYRQDPGLGLRLIYFSYDVKMKEKGDIPEGYSVSREKKERFSLILESASTNQTSMYLCASSLRTYNEQFFGPGTRLTVL.

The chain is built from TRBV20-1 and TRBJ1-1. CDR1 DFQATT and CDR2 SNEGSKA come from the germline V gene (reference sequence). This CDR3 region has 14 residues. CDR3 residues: CSARDLQGGTEAFF.

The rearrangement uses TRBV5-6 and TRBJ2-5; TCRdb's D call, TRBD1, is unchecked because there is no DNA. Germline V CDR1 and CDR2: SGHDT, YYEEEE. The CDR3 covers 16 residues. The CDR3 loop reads CASSLGVKGQQETQYF.

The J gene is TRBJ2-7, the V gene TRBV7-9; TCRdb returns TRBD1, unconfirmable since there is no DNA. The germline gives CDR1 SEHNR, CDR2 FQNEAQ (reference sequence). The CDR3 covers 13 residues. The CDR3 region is CASSSPGAYEQYF.

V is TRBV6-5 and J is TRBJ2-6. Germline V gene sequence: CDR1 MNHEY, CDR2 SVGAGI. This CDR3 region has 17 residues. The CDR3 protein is CASSYSLTYREANVLTF.